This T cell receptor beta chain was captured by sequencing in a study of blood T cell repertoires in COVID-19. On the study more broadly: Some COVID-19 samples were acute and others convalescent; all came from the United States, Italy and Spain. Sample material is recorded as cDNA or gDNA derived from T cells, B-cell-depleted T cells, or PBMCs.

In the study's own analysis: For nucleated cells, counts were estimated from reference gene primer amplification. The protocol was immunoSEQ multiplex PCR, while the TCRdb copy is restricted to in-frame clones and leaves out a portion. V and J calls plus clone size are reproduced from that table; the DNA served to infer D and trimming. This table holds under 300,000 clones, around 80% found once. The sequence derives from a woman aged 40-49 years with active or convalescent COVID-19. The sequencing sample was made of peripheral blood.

This chain's CDR3 is CASSLWAGGSYNEQFF. The CDR3 DNA sequence: TGTGCCAGCAGCTTGTGGGCAGGGGGCTCCTACAATGAGCAGTTCTTC. The gene calls are TRBV5-6 and TRBJ2-1, with 7 bases aligning to TRBD1. Germline values: CDR1 SGHDT, CDR2 YYEEEE. The V gene end was trimmed by 1 base and the J gene end by 0 bases; junction bases not matched to a gene: 4. The CDR3 extends over 16 amino acids.